This entry lists 8 T cell receptor beta chains sequenced from one sample in a study of cytomegalovirus exposure and HLA in healthy donors. The PCR made use of 60 Vbeta and 13 Jbeta primers. The method was immunoSEQ multiplex PCR; TCRdb's version includes in-frame clones alone and lacks a portion of them. The sample shows 130,000 or so clones, 75% of them seen only once. Sample: PBMCs. These receptors were collected from a man in his forties in good health and CMV-seronegative.

This chain connects TRBV5-1 to TRBJ1-1; 9 positions match TRBD1. Germline V gene lookup returns CDR1 SGHRS and CDR2 YFSETQ. CDR3 length: 15 residues. V was pared by 1 base and J by 7 bases, with 8 bases of the junction left unmatched. The CDR3 protein is CASSLTGTGRGEAFF. CDR3 DNA: TGCGCCAGCAGCTTGACCGGGACAGGGCGCGGTGAAGCTTTCTTT.

The gene calls are TRBV21-1 and TRBJ2-7; the table's D call, TRBD2, was not checked against the DNA. TRBV21-1 corresponds to a pseudogene. This CDR3 region has 15 residues. The CDR3 DNA follows: TGTGCCAGCAGCCAAACGGGGGGTATTAGGTACGAGCAGTACTTC. This gives the protein CASSQTGGIRYEQYF.

The chain recombines TRBV2 with TRBJ1-2; TRBD1 aligns across 8 bases. The germline V gene has CDR1 SNHLY and CDR2 FYNNEI. V shed 0 bases, J shed 7 bases, and the junction held 4 bases outside the gene matches. The CDR3 sequence is 14 residues long. The CDR3 loop is CASSEADREAGYTF. The CDR3 DNA reads TGTGCCAGCAGTGAAGCGGACAGGGAGGCTGGCTACACCTTC.

The count of this clone is one. J is TRBJ2-3 and V is TRBV10-1; TRBD2 matches 7 bases. Trimming took 4 bases from V and 4 from J; bases not matched to a gene: 8. The germline gives CDR1 WNHNN, CDR2 SYGVQD (reference sequence). The CDR3 has 15 amino acids. The CDR3 DNA sequence: TGCGCCAGCAGTGTTGGGAGGGAAGGGGCAGATACGCAGTATTTT. Residues: CASSVGREGADTQYF.

This rearrangement joins TRBV5-5 to TRBJ1-5; 7 bases map to TRBD1. CDR1 SGHKS and CDR2 YYEKEE come from the germline V gene (reference sequence). V shed 7 bases, J shed 6 bases, and the junction held 7 bases outside the gene matches. The CDR3 totals 13 residues. DNA of the CDR3: TGTGCCAGCGGAGGAGGGGGCAGTCAGCCCCAGCATTTT. Translating it yields CASGGGGSQPQHF. The full variable domain, completed using reference TRBV5-5 and TRBJ1-5, is DAGVTQSPTHLIKTRGQQVTLRCSPISGHKSVSWYQQVLGQGPQFIFQYYEKEERGRGNFPDRFSARQFPNYSSELNVNALLLGDSALYLCASGGGGSQPQHFGDGTRLSIL.

This clone was found a few times. The chain couples TRBV5-1 to TRBJ2-5; 8 nucleotides agree with TRBD2. With V trimmed by 4 bases and J by 11 bases, 16 bases remained unmatched. Looked up from germline, CDR1 is SGHRS and CDR2 is YFSETQ. This CDR3 spans 15 amino acids. CDR3 in amino acids: CASSRPGGGAREQYF. The CDR3 bases are TGCGCCAGCAGCCGGCCGGGAGGGGGGGCTAGAGAGCAGTACTTC.

The J gene is TRBJ1-2, the V gene TRBV5-1, with TRBD1 matching 8 bases. Germline assignment: CDR1 SGHRS and CDR2 YFSETQ. Losses at the gene ends were 2 bases for V and 2 bases for J; bases not matched to a gene: 2. CDR3 length equals 14 residues. The CDR3 loop reads CASSFGTGNYGYTF. The DNA for the CDR3 is TGCGCCAGCAGCTTTGGGACAGGAAACTATGGCTACACCTTC.

This clone was detected only a few times. The chain couples TRBV6-5 to TRBJ1-2; 7 nucleotides align to TRBD1. The germline V gene encodes CDR1 MNHEY and CDR2 SVGAGI. CDR3 length: 14 amino acids. V lost 5 bases, J lost 4 bases, and 7 bases stayed unmatched. The CDR3 nucleotides read TGTGCCAGCAGTGGTGACAGGGAAGCCTATGGCTACACCTTC. Translation gives CASSGDREAYGYTF.